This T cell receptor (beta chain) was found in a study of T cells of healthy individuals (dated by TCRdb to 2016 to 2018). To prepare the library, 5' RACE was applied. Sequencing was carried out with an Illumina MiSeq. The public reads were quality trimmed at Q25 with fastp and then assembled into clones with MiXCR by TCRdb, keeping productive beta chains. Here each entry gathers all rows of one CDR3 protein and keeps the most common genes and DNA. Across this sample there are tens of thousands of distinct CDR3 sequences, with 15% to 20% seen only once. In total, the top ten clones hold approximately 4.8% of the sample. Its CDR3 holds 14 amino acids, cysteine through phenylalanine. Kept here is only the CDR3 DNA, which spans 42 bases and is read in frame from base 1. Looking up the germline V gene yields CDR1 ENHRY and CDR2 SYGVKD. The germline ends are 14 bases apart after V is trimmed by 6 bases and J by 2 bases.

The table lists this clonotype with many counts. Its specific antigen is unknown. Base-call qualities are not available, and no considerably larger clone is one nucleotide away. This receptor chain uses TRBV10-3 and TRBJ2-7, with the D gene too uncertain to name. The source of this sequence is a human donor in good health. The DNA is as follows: TGTGCCATCAGGGACGACAAGACGGCCTACGAGCAGTACTTC. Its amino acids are CAIRDDKTAYEQYF.